The 31 T cell receptor beta chains in this list originate from one sample, sequenced in a study of CD8+CD57+ T cells in acquired aplastic anemia. Genomic DNA, serving as template, underwent TCR beta VDJ and CDR3 profiling. One entry per CDR3 protein results from TCRdb running MiXCR on the reads. The profile shows 150,000 to 200,000 distinct CDR3 sequences, 35% to 55% of them singletons. The sample was sorted CD4+, CD8+, or CD8+CD57+ T cells (not recorded which) from PBMCs. These receptors were obtained from a human donor in good health.

The sample holds many counts of this clonotype. The V gene is TRBV9, the J gene TRBJ2-1, with TRBD1 matching over 8 bases. The V and J ends lost 4 bases and 9 bases, in that order; junction bases with no gene match: 9. Germline values: CDR1 SGDLS, CDR2 YYNGEE. The length of the CDR3 is 14 residues. The CDR3 reads CASSWTGTGSEQFF. For the CDR3, the DNA is TGTGCCAGCAGCTGGACAGGGACGGGCAGTGAGCAGTTCTTC. Full variable domain (remainder filled in from reference TRBV9 and TRBJ2-1): DSGVTQTPKHLITATGQRVTLRCSPRSGDLSVYWYQQSLDQGLQFLIQYYNGEERAKGNILERFSAQQFPDLHSELNLSSLELGDSALYFCASSWTGTGSEQFFGPGTRLTVL.

The V and J genes are TRBV19 and TRBJ1-6; D might be TRBD1 (6 bases). Between the trimmed V and J ends, which lost 0 bases and 11 bases, there was a span of 11 bases. The germline CDR1 and CDR2 sequences are LNHDA and SQIVND (reference sequence). The CDR3 totals 14 residues. The CDR3 reads CASSIENPGAPLHF. As DNA, the CDR3 is TGTGCCAGTAGTATAGAAAACCCAGGGGCACCCCTCCACTTT. Using reference TRBV19 and TRBJ1-6 for the parts outside the CDR3, the full variable domain is DGGITQSPKYLFRKEGQNVTLSCEQNLNHDAMYWYRQDPGQGLRLIYYSQIVNDFQKGDIAEGYSVSREKKESFPLTVTSAQKNPTAFYLCASSIENPGAPLHFGNGTRLTVT.

This clonotype was recorded at least ten times. The V and J genes are TRBV20-1 and TRBJ1-1; D remains unclear. Germline V gives CDR1 DFQATT, CDR2 SNEGSKA (reference sequence). Trimming cost V 1 base and J 5 bases, with 8 bases left between them. The CDR3 extends over 12 amino acids. The CDR3 sequence: CSARVMGTEAFF. The CDR3 coding sequence is TGCAGTGCTAGAGTTATGGGGACTGAAGCTTTCTTT.

This chain links TRBV7-9 with TRBJ1-1; possible D gene TRBD1, 5 bases. The CDR3 runs to 12 residues. V gave up 10 bases and J gave up 1 base, with 10 bases separating them. The germline CDR1 and CDR2 sequences are SEHNR and FQNEAQ (reference sequence). CDR3 amino acids: CAIRGGNTEAFF. The CDR3 bases are TGTGCCATCCGTGGGGGGAACACTGAAGCTTTCTTT.

CDR3 loop: CASSRGSDTQYF. DNA of the CDR3: TGTGCCAGCAGTCGGGGTTCAGATACGCAGTATTTT. The rearrangement joins TRBV7-6 to TRBJ2-3; TRBD2 might be the D (5 bases). Germline V gene lookup returns CDR1 SGHVS and CDR2 FNYEAQ. V lost 6 bases and J lost 4, with 8 bases in between. The CDR3 extends over 12 amino acids.

This clonotype was detected ten times or more. J is TRBJ1-2 and V is TRBV20-1, with D unclear. The CDR3 runs to 12 residues. Per the germline V gene, CDR1 is DFQATT and CDR2 is SNEGSKA (reference sequence). The V and J ends lost 7 bases and 14 bases respectively, with 23 bases between them. CDR3 DNA sequence: TGCAGTGTGAAGAGTAGGGCCTCTCTATGTACCTTC. Protein sequence: CSVKSRASLCTF.

In this sample, this clonotype turned up many times. This chain joins TRBV19 and TRBJ1-5, with D uncertain. Germline V gene sequence: CDR1 LNHDA, CDR2 SQIVND (reference sequence). The CDR3 totals 16 residues. The germline V and J ends were trimmed by 3 bases and 2 bases, with 14 bases remaining between them. In DNA, the CDR3 is TGTGCCAGTAGTATGGGAAAGGCAGGAGGCAATCAGCCCCAGCATTTT. Its protein product is CASSMGKAGGNQPQHF.

Many counts were recorded for this clonotype. This sequence joins TRBV15 and TRBJ1-2, with D unclear. Per the germline V gene, CDR1 is LNHNV and CDR2 is YYDKDF (reference sequence). CDR3 length: 15 residues. V lost 0 bases and J 3 bases, leaving 11 bases between the germline ends. CDR3: CATSRDQRKDYGYTF. The CDR3 DNA follows: TGTGCCACCAGCAGAGATCAGAGAAAGGACTATGGCTACACCTTC.

This clonotype was seen many times. This chain joins TRBV5-6 and TRBJ2-5; D not resolved. Germline V gives CDR1 SGHDT, CDR2 YYEEEE. Trimming removed 1 base from V and 3 bases from J, with 7 bases in between. The CDR3 loop spans 13 amino acids. CDR3 nucleotide sequence: TGTGCCAGCAGCTTGTTGTGGGAAGAGACCCAGTACTTC. Protein: CASSLLWEETQYF.

As to this clonotype: The junction and the germline gene differ at one end; a read error may be behind it. The chain joins TRBV7-7 to TRBJ2-5; D assignment may be TRBD1 or TRBD2 (5 bases each). The CDR3 consists of 14 residues. Germline V gene data show CDR1 as SSHAT and CDR2 as FNYEAQ (reference sequence). This CDR3 is CASSFWGRRETQYF. CDR3 nucleotide sequence: TGTGCTAGCAGCTTTTGGGGGAGAAGGGAGACCCAGTACTTC.

The chain joins TRBV30 to TRBJ1-4, with no clear D. The V gene lost 3 bases and the J gene lost 8 bases, with 19 bases spanning the gap. The CDR3 runs to 15 residues. Looked up from germline, CDR1 is GTSNPN and CDR2 is SVGIG (reference sequence). CDR3 region: CAWSRGPGGEEKLFF. The CDR3, as DNA: TGTGCCTGGAGCCGCGGCCCGGGAGGTGAGGAAAAACTGTTTTTT.

The chain uses TRBV7-3 and TRBJ2-2; D is possibly TRBD1 (6 bases). Germline loops: CDR1 SGHTA, CDR2 FQGTGA. CDR3 length: 13 amino acids. The V end lost 5 bases, the J end lost 8 bases, and 12 bases lay between the germline ends. The chain's CDR3 is CASSPSGVGELFF. CDR3 DNA: TGTGCCAGCAGCCCCTCAGGGGTAGGGGAGCTGTTTTTT.

This clonotype has a count of ten or more. CDR3 in DNA: TGCGCCAGCAGCCTGGGACAGGGGGCATCTGGAAACACCATATATTTT. It specifies CASSLGQGASGNTIYF. This chain uses TRBV5-1 with TRBJ1-3; 12 bases map to TRBD1. The trim removed 4 bases at V and 1 base at J, leaving 3 bases unmatched. CDR3 size: 16 residues. Germline V gene data show CDR1 as SGHRS and CDR2 as YFSETQ.

This clonotype was seen just once. This could be a read error, since a much larger clone is one nucleotide away. The chain recombines TRBV6-2 or TRBV6-3 with TRBJ2-5; D call uncertain. The CDR3 is made up of 13 amino acids. V lost 0 bases and J 7 bases, leaving 9 bases between the germline ends. The germline gives CDR1 MNHEY, CDR2 SVGEGT. The CDR3 loop reads CASSYSGRGTQYF. CDR3 DNA: TGTGCCAGCAGTTACTCGGGTCGTGGGACCCAGTACTTC.

This clonotype appeared many times. V and J are TRBV6-2 or TRBV6-3 and TRBJ1-1; 10 bases are shared with TRBD1. This CDR3 has 19 amino acids. CDR1 is MNHEY, CDR2 SVGEGT, per germline. The ends lost 0 bases at V and 0 bases at J; junction bases unmatched: 10. The CDR3 region has the DNA TGTGCCAGCAGTTACTCGAGACAGGGGGCTGTCCGAATGAACACTGAAGCTTTCTTT. Protein sequence: CASSYSRQGAVRMNTEAFF.

The chain recombines TRBV15 with TRBJ2-3; no clear D gene. The CDR3 totals 13 residues. With 1 base removed from V and 3 bases from J, the gap between germline ends came to 5 bases. Per germline, CDR1 LNHNV and CDR2 YYDKDF (reference sequence). CDR3 nucleotides: TGTGCCACCAGCAGAGTACTGACAGATACGCAGTATTTT. Its protein product is CATSRVLTDTQYF.

This chain connects TRBV2 to TRBJ2-7; D is uncertain. Trimming left V 1 base short and J 3 bases short, with 7 bases between. Germline CDR1 is SNHLY and CDR2 is FYNNEI. This CDR3 region has 13 residues. The CDR3 coding sequence is TGTGCCAGCAGTGAAGGGGCCGACTACGAGCAGTACTTC. As protein: CASSEGADYEQYF.

This clonotype was observed many times. The chain's CDR3 is CASSPESAYNSPLHF. CDR3 bases: TGCGCCAGCAGCCCTGAAAGCGCCTATAATTCACCCCTCCACTTT. V usage is TRBV5-1 and J usage is TRBJ1-6; D is unresolved. Per germline, CDR1 SGHRS and CDR2 YFSETQ. V was cut by 4 bases and J by 2 bases, with 10 bases left in between. The CDR3 has 15 residues. Full variable domain (missing parts from reference TRBV5-1 and TRBJ1-6): KAGVTQTPRYLIKTRGQQVTLSCSPISGHRSVSWYQQTPGQGLQFLFEYFSETQRNKGNFPGRFSGRQFSNSRSEMNVSTLELGDSALYLCASSPESAYNSPLHFGNGTRLTVT.

This clonotype was seen only a few times. The CDR3 region is CASSLTFTVSQEAFF. CDR3 nucleotide sequence: TGCGCCAGCAGCTTGACCTTTACAGTATCTCAGGAAGCTTTCTTT. The rearrangement joins TRBV5-1 to TRBJ1-1; D gene unclear. Germline loops: CDR1 SGHRS, CDR2 YFSETQ. This CDR3 is 15 amino acids long. The V and J ends lost 1 base and 8 bases respectively, with 18 bases between them.

The rearrangement uses TRBV19 and TRBJ2-5, with TRBD1 as a possible D gene (6 bases). Germline V CDR1 and CDR2: LNHDA, SQIVND (reference sequence). This CDR3 is 16 amino acids long. Trimming removed 6 bases from V and 0 bases from J, with 17 bases in between. CDR3 DNA sequence: TGTGCCAGTAGCTTAGAGGCAGGGGTGTACCAAGAGACCCAGTACTTC. As protein: CASSLEAGVYQETQYF.

V is TRBV20-1 and J is TRBJ2-3, with 7 bases that match TRBD2. Germline lookup yields CDR1 DFQATT and CDR2 SNEGSKA (reference sequence). Unmatched junction bases numbered 6, after V lost 5 bases and J lost 1 base. This CDR3 comprises 14 residues. DNA for the CDR3: TGCAGTGCTGCCGACGCGGGGGGCACAGATACGCAGTATTTT. As protein: CSAADAGGTDTQYF.

The chain combines TRBV11-1 with TRBJ2-7; D is undetermined. V lost 3 bases and J lost 2, with 14 bases in between. CDR1 SGHAT and CDR2 FQDESV come from the germline V gene (reference sequence). The CDR3 totals 15 residues. The CDR3 protein is CASSFAWRLPYEQYF. The CDR3 region has the DNA TGTGCCAGCAGCTTCGCTTGGCGCCTACCCTACGAGCAGTACTTC.

This chain uses TRBV6-5 with TRBJ1-1; 8 bases fit TRBD1. Looked up from germline, CDR1 is MNHEY and CDR2 is SVGAGI. CDR3 length: 14 residues. The J segment lost 2 bases and the V segment lost 4 bases, leaving 3 bases of the junction unmatched. CDR3 nucleotides: TGTGCCAGCAGTTCGGGACAGGCAAACACTGAAGCTTTCTTT. This encodes CASSSGQANTEAFF.

The rearrangement joins TRBV20-1 to TRBJ1-2; TRBD1 agrees at 8 bases. The germline V gene has CDR1 DFQATT and CDR2 SNEGSKA (reference sequence). The CDR3 loop spans 12 amino acids. The junction had 3 bases not matched to a gene; V was cut back by 3 bases and J by 6 bases. The CDR3 DNA sequence: TGCAGTGCTAGCAACAGGGGGGATGGCTACACCTTC. Amino acids: CSASNRGDGYTF.

The chain couples TRBV24-1 to TRBJ2-1; maybe TRBD1 (5 bases). V lost 7 bases and J 6 bases, leaving 15 bases between the germline ends. This CDR3 is built from 14 residues. Per the germline V gene, CDR1 is KGHDR and CDR2 is SFDVKD. The CDR3 nucleotides are TGTGCCACCAGGGATGCACAGGAGAGCAATGAGCAGTTCTTC. Amino acid sequence: CATRDAQESNEQFF.

This clonotype has ten or more counts. The CDR3 loop is CASTPGGTANEQYF. The CDR3 DNA is TGTGCCAGTACCCCGGGGGGGACAGCAAACGAGCAGTACTTC. The chain recombines TRBV19 with TRBJ2-7; TRBD2 might be the D (8 bases). The germline V gene has CDR1 LNHDA and CDR2 SQIVND (reference sequence). Trimming left V 7 bases short and J 5 bases short, with 18 bases between. The CDR3 spans 14 residues.

Notes on this clonotype: The conserved phenylalanine or tryptophan normally closing the CDR3 is absent here, so this likely arose from a read error. This sequence joins TRBV7-2 and TRBJ1-2; D unresolved. The germline V gene has CDR1 SGHTA and CDR2 FQGNSA. Trimming left V 3 bases short and J 2 bases short, with 7 bases between. The CDR3 sequence is 13 residues long. The CDR3 protein is CASSLSFNYGYTL. For the CDR3, the DNA is TGTGCCAGCAGCTTGAGTTTCAACTATGGCTACACCTTA.

This clonotype was seen more than once but under ten times. This rearrangement joins TRBV11-2 to TRBJ2-5; 15 bases line up with TRBD2. Trimming cost V 4 bases and J 5 bases; bases outside gene matches: 11. The germline gives CDR1 SGHAT, CDR2 FQNNGV. The CDR3 extends over 18 amino acids. CDR3 DNA: TGTGCCAGCAGCTCGGGACTAGCGGGGGGAAGACTAAGGGAGACCCAGTACTTC. Translated: CASSSGLAGGRLRETQYF.

This clonotype was seen ten or more times. V usage is TRBV5-4 and J usage is TRBJ2-5, with 8 bases lining up with TRBD1. The germline gives CDR1 SGHNT, CDR2 YYREEE (reference sequence). The CDR3 extends over 14 amino acids. After removal of 3 bases from V and 2 bases from J, the junction contained 3 bases not matched to a gene. DNA of the CDR3: TGTGCCAGCAGCTCAGGACAGGGACAAGAGACCCAGTACTTC. It codes for CASSSGQGQETQYF. Supplemented by reference TRBV5-4 and TRBJ2-5, the full variable domain reads ETGVTQSPTHLIKTRGQQVTLRCSSQSGHNTVSWYQQALGQGPQFIFQYYREEENGRGNFPPRFSGLQFPNYSSELNVNALELDDSALYLCASSSGQGQETQYFGPGTRLLVL.

Of note for this clonotype: The conserved phenylalanine or tryptophan normally closing the CDR3 is absent here, so this likely arose from a read error. The V gene is TRBV10-3, the J gene TRBJ2-3; D call uncertain. Trimming removed 10 bases at V and 1 base at J, with 18 bases between. This CDR3 spans 15 amino acids. CDR1 is ENHRY and CDR2 is SYGVKD in the germline V gene. CDR3 protein: CATSLSGTRTDTQYL. The DNA for the CDR3 is TGTGCCACCAGCCTATCCGGAACCCGCACAGATACGCAGTATCTT.

In its sample, this clonotype was seen a few times. The V and J genes are TRBV18 and TRBJ1-3; D uncertain. The CDR3 extends over 14 amino acids. The germline V and J ends were trimmed by 3 bases and 0 bases, with 6 bases remaining between them. CDR1 is KGHSH, CDR2 LQKENI, per germline. The CDR3 nucleotides are TGTGCCAGCTCACCTGTCGCCTCTGGAAACACCATATATTTT. Amino acid sequence: CASSPVASGNTIYF.